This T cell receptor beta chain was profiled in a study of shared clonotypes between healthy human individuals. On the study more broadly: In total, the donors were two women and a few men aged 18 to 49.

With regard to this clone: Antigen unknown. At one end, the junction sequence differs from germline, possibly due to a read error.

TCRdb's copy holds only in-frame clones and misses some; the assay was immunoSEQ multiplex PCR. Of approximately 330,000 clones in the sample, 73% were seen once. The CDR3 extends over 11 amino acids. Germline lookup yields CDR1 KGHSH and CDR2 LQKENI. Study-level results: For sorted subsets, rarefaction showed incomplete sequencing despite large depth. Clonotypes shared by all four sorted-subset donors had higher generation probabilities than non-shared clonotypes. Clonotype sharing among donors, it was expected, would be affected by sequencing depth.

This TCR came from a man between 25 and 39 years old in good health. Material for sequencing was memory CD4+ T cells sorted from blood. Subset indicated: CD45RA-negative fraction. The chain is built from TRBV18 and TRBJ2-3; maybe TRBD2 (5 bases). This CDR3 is CASSHEGLRDF. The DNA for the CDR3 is TGTGCCAGCTCCCACGAGGGCCTAAGGGATTTT.